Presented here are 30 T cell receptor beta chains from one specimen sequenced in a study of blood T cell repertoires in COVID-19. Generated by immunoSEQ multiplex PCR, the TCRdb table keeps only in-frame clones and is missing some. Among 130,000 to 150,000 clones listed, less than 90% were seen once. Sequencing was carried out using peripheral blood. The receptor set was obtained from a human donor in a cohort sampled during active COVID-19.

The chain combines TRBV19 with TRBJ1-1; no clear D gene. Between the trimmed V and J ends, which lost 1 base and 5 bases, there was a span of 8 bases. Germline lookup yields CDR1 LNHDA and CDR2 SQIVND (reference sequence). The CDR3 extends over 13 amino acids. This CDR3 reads CASSIGEVTEAFF. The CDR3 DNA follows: TGTGCCAGTAGTATAGGTGAGGTGACTGAAGCTTTCTTT.

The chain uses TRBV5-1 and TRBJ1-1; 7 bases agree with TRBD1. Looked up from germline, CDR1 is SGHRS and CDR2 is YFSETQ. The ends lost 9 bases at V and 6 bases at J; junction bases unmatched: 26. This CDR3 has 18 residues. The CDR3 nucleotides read TGCGCCACTTCCGCCGTCAGGGATCTGAGTTTCGACAGGGCTGAAGCTTTCTTT. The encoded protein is CATSAVRDLSFDRAEAFF.

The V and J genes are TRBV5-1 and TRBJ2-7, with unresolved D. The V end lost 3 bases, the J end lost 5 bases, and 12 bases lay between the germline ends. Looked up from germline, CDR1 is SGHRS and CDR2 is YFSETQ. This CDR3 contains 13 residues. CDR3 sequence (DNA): TGCGCCAGCAGCTCTACAGCTCCACACGAGCAGTACTTC. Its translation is CASSSTAPHEQYF.

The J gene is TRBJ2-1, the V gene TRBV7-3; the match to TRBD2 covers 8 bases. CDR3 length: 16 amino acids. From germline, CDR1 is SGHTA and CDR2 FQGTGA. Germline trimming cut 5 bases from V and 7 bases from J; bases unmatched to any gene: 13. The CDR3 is CASSRMSGGNENEQFF. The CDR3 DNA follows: TGTGCCAGCAGCCGAATGAGCGGGGGCAACGAAAATGAGCAGTTCTTC. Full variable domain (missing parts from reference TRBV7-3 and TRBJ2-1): GAGVSQTPSNKVTEKGKYVELRCDPISGHTALYWYRQSLGQGPEFLIYFQGTGAADDSGLPNDRFFAVRPEGSVSTLKIQRTERGDSAVYLCASSRMSGGNENEQFFGPGTRLTVL.

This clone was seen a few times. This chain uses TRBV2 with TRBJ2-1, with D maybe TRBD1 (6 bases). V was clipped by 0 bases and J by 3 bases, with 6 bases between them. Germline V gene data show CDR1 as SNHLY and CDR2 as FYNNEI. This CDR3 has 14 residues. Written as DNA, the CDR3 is TGTGCCAGCAGTGAAGCAGGGGGCTACAATGAGCAGTTCTTC. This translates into CASSEAGGYNEQFF.

In DNA form, the CDR3 reads TGTGCCTGGAGTAATCCGGGAAACACCATATATTTT. It codes for CAWSNPGNTIYF. The rearrangement links TRBV30 to TRBJ1-3; D is uncertain. Trimming took 2 bases from V and 4 from J, leaving 6 bases between them. Germline V gene data show CDR1 as GTSNPN and CDR2 as SVGIG (reference sequence). This CDR3 spans 12 amino acids.

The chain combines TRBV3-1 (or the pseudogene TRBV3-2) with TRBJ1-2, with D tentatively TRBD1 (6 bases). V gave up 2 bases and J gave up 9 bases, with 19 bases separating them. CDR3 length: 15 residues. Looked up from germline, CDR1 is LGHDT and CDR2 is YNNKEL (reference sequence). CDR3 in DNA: TGTGCCAGCAGCCAACCCTTAAGGACAGAAGTTAGCTACACCTTC. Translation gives CASSQPLRTEVSYTF.

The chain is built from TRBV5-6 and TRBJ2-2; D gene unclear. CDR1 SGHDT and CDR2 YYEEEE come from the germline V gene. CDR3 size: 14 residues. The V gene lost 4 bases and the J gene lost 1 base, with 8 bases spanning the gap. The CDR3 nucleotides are TGTGCCAGCAGCCCCCCCCTGAACACCGGGGAGCTGTTTTTT. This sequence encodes CASSPPLNTGELFF.

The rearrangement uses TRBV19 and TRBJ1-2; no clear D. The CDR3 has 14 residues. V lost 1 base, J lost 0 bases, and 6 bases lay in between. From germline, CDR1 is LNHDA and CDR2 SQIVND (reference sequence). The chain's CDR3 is CASSIVGANYGYTF. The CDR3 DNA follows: TGTGCCAGTAGTATAGTCGGGGCTAACTATGGCTACACCTTC.

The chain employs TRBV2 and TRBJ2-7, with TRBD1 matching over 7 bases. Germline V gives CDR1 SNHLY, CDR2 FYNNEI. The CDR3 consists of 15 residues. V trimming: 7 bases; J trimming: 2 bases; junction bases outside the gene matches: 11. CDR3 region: CASKFDRAPTYEQYF. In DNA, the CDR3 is TGTGCCAGCAAATTTGACAGGGCCCCCACCTACGAGCAGTACTTC. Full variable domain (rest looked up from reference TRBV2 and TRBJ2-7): EPEVTQTPSHQVTQMGQEVILRCVPISNHLYFYWYRQILGQKVEFLVSFYNNEISEKSEIFDDQFSVERPDGSNFTLKIRSTKLEDSAMYFCASKFDRAPTYEQYFGPGTRLTVT.

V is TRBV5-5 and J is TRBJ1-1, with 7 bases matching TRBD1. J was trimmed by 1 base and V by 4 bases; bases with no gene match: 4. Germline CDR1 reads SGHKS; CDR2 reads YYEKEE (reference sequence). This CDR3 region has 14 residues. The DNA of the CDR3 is TGTGCCAGCAGCGTGGACAGGACGAACACTGAAGCTTTCTTT. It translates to CASSVDRTNTEAFF. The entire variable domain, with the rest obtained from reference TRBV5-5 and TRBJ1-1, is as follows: DAGVTQSPTHLIKTRGQQVTLRCSPISGHKSVSWYQQVLGQGPQFIFQYYEKEERGRGNFPDRFSARQFPNYSSELNVNALLLGDSALYLCASSVDRTNTEAFFGQGTRLTVV.

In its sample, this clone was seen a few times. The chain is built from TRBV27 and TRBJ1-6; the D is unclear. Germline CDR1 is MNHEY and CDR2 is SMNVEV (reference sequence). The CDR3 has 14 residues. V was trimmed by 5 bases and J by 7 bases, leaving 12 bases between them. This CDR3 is CASSNSGENSPLHF. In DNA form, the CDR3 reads TGTGCCAGCAGTAATTCAGGTGAAAATTCACCCCTCCACTTT.

CDR3 sequence: CASSSSIRGEQFF. CDR3 coding DNA: TGTGCCAGCAGCTCAAGCATCCGGGGTGAGCAGTTCTTC. The rearrangement links TRBV7-8 to TRBJ2-1; D might be TRBD2 (5 bases). Germline V CDR1 and CDR2: SGHVS, FQNEAQ. Trimming cost V 4 bases and J 9 bases, with 13 bases left between them. CDR3 size: 13 residues.

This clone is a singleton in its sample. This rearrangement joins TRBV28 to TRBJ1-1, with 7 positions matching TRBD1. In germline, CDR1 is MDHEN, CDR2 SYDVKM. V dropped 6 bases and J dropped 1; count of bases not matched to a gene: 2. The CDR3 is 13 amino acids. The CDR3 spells CASRGQPNTEAFF. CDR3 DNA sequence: TGTGCCAGCAGGGGACAGCCGAACACTGAAGCTTTCTTT. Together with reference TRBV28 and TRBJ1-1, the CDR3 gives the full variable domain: DVKVTQSSRYLVKRTGEKVFLECVQDMDHENMFWYRQDPGLGLRLIYFSYDVKMKEKGDIPEGYSVSREKKERFSLILESASTNQTSMYLCASRGQPNTEAFFGQGTRLTVV.

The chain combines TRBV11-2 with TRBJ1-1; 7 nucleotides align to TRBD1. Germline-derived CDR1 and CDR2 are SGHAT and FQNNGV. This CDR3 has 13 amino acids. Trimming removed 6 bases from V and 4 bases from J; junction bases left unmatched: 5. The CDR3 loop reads CASSLGQITEAFF. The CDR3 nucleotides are TGTGCCAGCAGTTTGGGACAGATCACTGAAGCTTTCTTT.

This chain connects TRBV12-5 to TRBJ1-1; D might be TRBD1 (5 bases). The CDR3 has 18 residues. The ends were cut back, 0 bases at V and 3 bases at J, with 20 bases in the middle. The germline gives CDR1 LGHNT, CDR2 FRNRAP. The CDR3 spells CASGLVYRIYRADTEAFF. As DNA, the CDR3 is TGTGCTAGTGGTTTGGTTTACAGGATATATCGAGCTGACACTGAAGCTTTCTTT.

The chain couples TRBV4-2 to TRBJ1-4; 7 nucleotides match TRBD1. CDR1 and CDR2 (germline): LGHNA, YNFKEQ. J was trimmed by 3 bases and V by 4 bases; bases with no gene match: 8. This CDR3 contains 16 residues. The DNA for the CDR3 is TGTGCCAGCAGCCCGTCCGCAGGGACAGCTAATGAAAAACTGTTTTTT. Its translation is CASSPSAGTANEKLFF.

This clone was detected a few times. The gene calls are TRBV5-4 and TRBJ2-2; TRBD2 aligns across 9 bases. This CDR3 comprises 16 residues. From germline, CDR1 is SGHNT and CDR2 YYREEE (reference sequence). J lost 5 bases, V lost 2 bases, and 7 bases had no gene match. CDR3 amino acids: CASSFQRGATTGELFF. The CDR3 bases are TGTGCCAGCAGCTTTCAGCGGGGGGCTACGACCGGGGAGCTGTTTTTT.

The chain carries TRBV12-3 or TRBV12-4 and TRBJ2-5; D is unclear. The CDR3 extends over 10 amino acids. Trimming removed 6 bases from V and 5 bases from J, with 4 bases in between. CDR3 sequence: CASSRETQYF. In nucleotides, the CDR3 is TGTGCCAGCAGCCGGGAGACCCAGTACTTC.

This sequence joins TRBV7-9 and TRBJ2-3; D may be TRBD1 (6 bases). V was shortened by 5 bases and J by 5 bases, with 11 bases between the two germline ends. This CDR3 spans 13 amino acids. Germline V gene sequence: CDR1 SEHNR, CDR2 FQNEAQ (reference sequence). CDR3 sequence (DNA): TGTGCCAGCAGCACAGGACAGCGAGATACGCAGTATTTT. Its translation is CASSTGQRDTQYF.

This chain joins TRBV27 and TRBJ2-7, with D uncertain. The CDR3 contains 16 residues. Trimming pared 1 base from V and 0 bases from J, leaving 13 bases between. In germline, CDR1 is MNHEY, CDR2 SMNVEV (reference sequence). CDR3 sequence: CASSLLGPQSSYEQYF. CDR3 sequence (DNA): TGTGCCAGCAGTTTATTGGGCCCCCAAAGCTCCTACGAGCAGTACTTC.

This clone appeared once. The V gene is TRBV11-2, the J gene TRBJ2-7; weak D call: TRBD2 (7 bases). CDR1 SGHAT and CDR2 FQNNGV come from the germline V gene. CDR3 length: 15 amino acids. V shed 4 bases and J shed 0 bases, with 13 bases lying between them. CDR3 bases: TGTGCCAGCAGCTCGGAGGCGGGGGCCTCCTACGAGCAGTACTTC. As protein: CASSSEAGASYEQYF.

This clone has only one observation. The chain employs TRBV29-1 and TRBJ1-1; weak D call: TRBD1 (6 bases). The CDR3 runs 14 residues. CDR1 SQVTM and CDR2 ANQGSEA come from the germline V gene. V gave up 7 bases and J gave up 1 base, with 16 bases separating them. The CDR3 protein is CSASQGLENTEAFF. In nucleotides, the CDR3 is TGCAGCGCCTCACAGGGATTGGAGAACACTGAAGCTTTCTTT.

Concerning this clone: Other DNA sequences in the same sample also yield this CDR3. This CDR3 reads CASSLVGGWNYGYTF. The CDR3, as DNA: TGTGCCAGCAGCTTAGTAGGGGGCTGGAACTATGGCTACACCTTC. The chain uses TRBV11-2 and TRBJ1-2; 7 nucleotides match TRBD1. With 1 base clipped from V and 2 bases from J, the junction kept 4 bases outside the gene matches. CDR3 size: 15 residues. Germline values: CDR1 SGHAT, CDR2 FQNNGV.

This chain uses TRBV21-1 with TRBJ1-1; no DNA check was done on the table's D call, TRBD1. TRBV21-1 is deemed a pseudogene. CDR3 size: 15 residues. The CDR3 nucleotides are TGTGCCAGCAGCACCCCGGGACAATCGAACACTGAAGCTTTCTTT. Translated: CASSTPGQSNTEAFF.

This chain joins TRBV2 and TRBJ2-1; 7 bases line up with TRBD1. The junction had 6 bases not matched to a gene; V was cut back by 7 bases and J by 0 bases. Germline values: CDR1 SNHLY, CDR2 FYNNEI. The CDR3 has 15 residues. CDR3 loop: CASTETGRSYNEQFF. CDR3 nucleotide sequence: TGTGCCAGCACCGAGACAGGGCGCTCCTACAATGAGCAGTTCTTC. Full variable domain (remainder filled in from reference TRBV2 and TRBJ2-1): EPEVTQTPSHQVTQMGQEVILRCVPISNHLYFYWYRQILGQKVEFLVSFYNNEISEKSEIFDDQFSVERPDGSNFTLKIRSTKLEDSAMYFCASTETGRSYNEQFFGPGTRLTVL.

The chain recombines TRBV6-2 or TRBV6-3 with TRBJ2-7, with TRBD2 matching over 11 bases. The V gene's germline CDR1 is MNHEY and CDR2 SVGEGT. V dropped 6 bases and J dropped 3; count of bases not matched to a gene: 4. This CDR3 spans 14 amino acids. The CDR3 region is CASSLGLAVYEQYF. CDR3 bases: TGTGCCAGCAGCCTGGGACTAGCGGTCTACGAGCAGTACTTC.

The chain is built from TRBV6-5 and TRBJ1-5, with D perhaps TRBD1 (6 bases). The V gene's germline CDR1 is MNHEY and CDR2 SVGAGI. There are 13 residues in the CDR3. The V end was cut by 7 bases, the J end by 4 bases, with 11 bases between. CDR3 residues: CASKPGANQPQHF. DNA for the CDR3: TGTGCCAGCAAACCAGGGGCAAATCAGCCCCAGCATTTT.

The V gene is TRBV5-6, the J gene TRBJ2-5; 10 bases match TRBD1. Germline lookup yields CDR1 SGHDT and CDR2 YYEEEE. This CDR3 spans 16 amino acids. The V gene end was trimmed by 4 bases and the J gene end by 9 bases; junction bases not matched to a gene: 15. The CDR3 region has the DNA TGTGCCAGCAGCCCGCGAGAGACAGGGGGCAGGGGCGCCCAGTACTTC. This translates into CASSPRETGGRGAQYF.

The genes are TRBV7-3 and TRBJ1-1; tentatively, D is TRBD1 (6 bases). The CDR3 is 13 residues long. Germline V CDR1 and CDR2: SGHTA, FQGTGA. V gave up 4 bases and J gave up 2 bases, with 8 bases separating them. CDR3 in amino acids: CASSSDSNTEAFF. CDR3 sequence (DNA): TGTGCCAGCAGCTCGGACAGCAACACTGAAGCTTTCTTT.